Listed below are T cell receptor beta chains from one sample, sequenced in a study of control samples from healthy donors and cancer patients. Sequenced by immunoSEQ multiplex PCR; TCRdb stores in-frame clones only, minus some. The repertoire holds about 130,000 clones, with 87% as singletons. The sample consisted of blood. The receptors shown here come from a man between 18 and 29 years old in good health. The CDR3 runs from the conserved cysteine through the conserved F or W. The order of the fields is CDR3 protein, clone size, D gene, J gene, V gene. A D gene is named only where the DNA matches it firmly. Clone sizes are given selectively: once, few, many, or a class where the clone is expanded.

CASSPPYQETQYF	once	.	TRBJ2-5	TRBV27
CASSQDPRMSTLNEKLFF	.	.	TRBJ1-4	TRBV4-3
CASAPGTAFYTEAFF	.	TRBD1	TRBJ1-1	TRBV19
CAWNRGADGTEAFF	.	.	TRBJ1-1	TRBV30
CASSYSRGTEAFF	.	.	TRBJ1-1	TRBV6-5
CASSPRQGFGQPQHF	once	TRBD1	TRBJ1-5	TRBV5-8
CASRPPVNNAEAFF	.	.	TRBJ1-1	TRBV7-9
CASSLHPDSSYEQYF	.	.	TRBJ2-7	TRBV5-1
CAIRERGQGSYNSPLHF	.	.	TRBJ1-6	TRBV10-3
CASSYVQGPGELFF	.	.	TRBJ2-2	TRBV5-1
CASSLSGTKNIQYF	few	.	TRBJ2-4	TRBV12-1
CATSTGRASQYF	.	.	TRBJ2-7	TRBV24-1
CASSPSGVNYGYTF	.	.	TRBJ1-2	TRBV18
CAITHLADKGEQYF	.	.	TRBJ2-7	TRBV10-3
CASSLGQGRGQTQYF	.	TRBD1	TRBJ2-5	TRBV5-6
CASWDRGVDEKLFF	few	TRBD1	TRBJ1-4	TRBV28
CASSPGHQNTEAFF	once	.	TRBJ1-1	TRBV28
CASRFPGSSSHGYTF	.	.	TRBJ1-2	TRBV12-2
CASSPGLPYEQYF	.	.	TRBJ2-7	TRBV18
CASSSPLELFF	.	.	TRBJ1-4	TRBV28
CASSRGSGNEQFF	once	.	TRBJ2-1	TRBV27
CASSQDAEQYF	.	.	TRBJ2-7	TRBV4-1
CASSRQGITEAFF	.	.	TRBJ1-1	TRBV3-1/TRBV3-2
CASSPGTGLEGYGYTF	.	TRBD1	TRBJ1-2	TRBV18
CASSIQPGPLGPQHF	.	.	TRBJ1-5	TRBV28
CASSQDRRDREGYTF	few	TRBD1	TRBJ1-2	TRBV4-1
CASGLGQGAFF	.	TRBD1	TRBJ1-1	TRBV12-5
CASNLGPVFSYNSPLHF	.	.	TRBJ1-6	TRBV28
CASSGTSPTSEQFF	.	TRBD2	TRBJ2-1	TRBV5-1
CASSLRARGGSYNEQFF	.	.	TRBJ2-1	TRBV11-2
CASSPDRGSYNEQFF	once	TRBD1	TRBJ2-1	TRBV27
CASSLPQGYGYTF	.	.	TRBJ1-2	TRBV11-2
CASSPGGDTQYF	.	.	TRBJ2-3	TRBV6-6
CASSLRPSGTEAFF	.	.	TRBJ1-1	TRBV5-1
CASSYQGDGGYTF	.	.	TRBJ1-2	TRBV27
CASTRNTEAFF	.	.	TRBJ1-1	TRBV6-5
CASSLSLGLASTDTQYF	.	TRBD2	TRBJ2-3	TRBV5-1
CASSFDRVTDTQYF	once	TRBD1	TRBJ2-3	TRBV7-9
CATSEERGTDTQYF	.	.	TRBJ2-3	TRBV24-1
CASRLMTRGSNSYEQYF	.	.	TRBJ2-7	TRBV27
CASSGQGAGNTIYF	.	TRBD1	TRBJ1-3	TRBV11-2
CASSPRSLAGSGANVLTF	.	TRBD2	TRBJ2-6	TRBV27
CASSFFDRGGRETQYF	.	TRBD1	TRBJ2-5	TRBV7-8
CASSQYLAAGSSYNEQFF	.	TRBD2	TRBJ2-1	TRBV7-9
CASSLTSGLTQHF	.	.	TRBJ1-5	TRBV5-8
CATSRSQGTEAFF	.	.	TRBJ1-1	TRBV15
CASSAARGQSGTDTQYF	once	TRBD1	TRBJ2-3	TRBV5-1
CASSLITSGDTGELFF	.	TRBD2	TRBJ2-2	TRBV28
CASAKTLNTEAFF	.	.	TRBJ1-1	TRBV12-5
CASSRQRYNSPLHF	.	.	TRBJ1-6	TRBV27
CASSSQTSGRSSSYNEQFF	.	TRBD2	TRBJ2-1	TRBV7-3
CASSLEQGISGYTF	.	.	TRBJ1-2	TRBV5-1
CASSEGGGGEGYTF	few	TRBD1	TRBJ1-2	TRBV6-1